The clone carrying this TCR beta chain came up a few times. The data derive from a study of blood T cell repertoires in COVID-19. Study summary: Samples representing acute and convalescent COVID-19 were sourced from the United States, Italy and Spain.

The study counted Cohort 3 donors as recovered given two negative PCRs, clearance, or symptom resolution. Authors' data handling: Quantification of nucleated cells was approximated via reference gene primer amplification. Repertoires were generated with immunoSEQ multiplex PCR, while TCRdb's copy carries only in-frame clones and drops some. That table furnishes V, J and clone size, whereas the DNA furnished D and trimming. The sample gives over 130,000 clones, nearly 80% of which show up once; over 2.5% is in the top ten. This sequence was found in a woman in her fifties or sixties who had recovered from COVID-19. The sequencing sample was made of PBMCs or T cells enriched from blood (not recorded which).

The CDR3, as DNA: TGTGCCAGCTCACCTGGGACAGGGGACTATGGCTACACCTTC. It is translated as CASSPGTGDYGYTF. This chain links TRBV18 with TRBJ1-2; 10 bases match TRBD1. CDR3 length: 14 amino acids. J was trimmed by 3 bases and V by 3 bases; bases with no gene match: 1. The germline CDR1 and CDR2 sequences are KGHSH and LQKENI.